Listed below are T cell receptor beta chains from one sample, sequenced in a study of blood T cell repertoires in COVID-19. Sequencing was performed with immunoSEQ multiplex PCR; in TCRdb, only in-frame clones are kept and a portion is missing. The sample lists about 300,000 clones; around 80% were seen once. The sequenced sample was peripheral blood. These TCRs come from a woman in her fifties or sixties with acute or convalescent COVID-19. Both conserved end residues are trimmed from each CDR3. The D gene is left open where the match is weak.

j_call: TRBJ2-7
v_call: TRBV7-2
d_call: .
cdr3_aa: ASSSTTGLGEQY

j_call: TRBJ2-3
v_call: TRBV2
d_call: .
cdr3_aa: ASRSMRSTDTQY

j_call: TRBJ2-5
v_call: TRBV7-2
d_call: .
cdr3_aa: ASSPRGGAEETQY

j_call: TRBJ1-6
v_call: TRBV10-3
d_call: .
cdr3_aa: AISRDRLEALH

j_call: TRBJ2-3
v_call: TRBV13
d_call: .
cdr3_aa: ASSQVLVPSSTDTQY

j_call: TRBJ2-3
v_call: TRBV9
d_call: .
cdr3_aa: ASSARVADTQY

j_call: TRBJ2-1
v_call: TRBV20-1
d_call: TRBD1
cdr3_aa: SASIGQAKF

j_call: TRBJ2-1
v_call: TRBV2
d_call: TRBD1
cdr3_aa: ASGTDRGRKV

j_call: TRBJ1-4
v_call: TRBV30
d_call: .
cdr3_aa: AWSVGPGNEKLF

j_call: TRBJ1-1
v_call: TRBV7-9
d_call: .
cdr3_aa: ASSPGGQMNTEAF

j_call: TRBJ1-4
v_call: TRBV30
d_call: TRBD1
cdr3_aa: AWRGDRGREKLF

j_call: TRBJ2-5
v_call: TRBV3-1/TRBV3-2
d_call: .
cdr3_aa: ASSQLDRETQY

j_call: TRBJ1-1
v_call: TRBV7-9
d_call: TRBD1
cdr3_aa: ASSYGTGEGTEAF

j_call: TRBJ1-4
v_call: TRBV5-6
d_call: .
cdr3_aa: ASSLEQLGSLF

j_call: TRBJ1-5
v_call: TRBV5-1
d_call: .
cdr3_aa: ASSLGRGDQPQH

j_call: TRBJ1-4
v_call: TRBV2
d_call: TRBD1
cdr3_aa: ASSEVTGGYEKLF

j_call: TRBJ1-5
v_call: TRBV19
d_call: TRBD1
cdr3_aa: AGGQGAQPQH

j_call: TRBJ1-1
v_call: TRBV3-1/TRBV3-2
d_call: .
cdr3_aa: ASSARAVRDTEAF

j_call: TRBJ2-7
v_call: TRBV10-3
d_call: TRBD2
cdr3_aa: AIRWRLAGGEQY

j_call: TRBJ1-6
v_call: TRBV3-1/TRBV3-2
d_call: TRBD1
cdr3_aa: ASRPMTGALH

j_call: TRBJ2-2
v_call: TRBV2
d_call: TRBD2
cdr3_aa: ASSNGLAGGPGELF

j_call: TRBJ1-2
v_call: TRBV6-5
d_call: TRBD1
cdr3_aa: ASSDRDNGYT

j_call: TRBJ2-1
v_call: TRBV6-6
d_call: .
cdr3_aa: ASTDPSSYNEQF

j_call: TRBJ1-1
v_call: TRBV2
d_call: .
cdr3_aa: ASSVQDEAF

j_call: TRBJ2-2
v_call: TRBV11-2
d_call: .
cdr3_aa: ASSQRVAGELF

j_call: TRBJ2-1
v_call: TRBV7-9
d_call: .
cdr3_aa: ASSFPAHEGDNEQF

j_call: TRBJ2-3
v_call: TRBV10-1
d_call: TRBD2
cdr3_aa: ASSGIGGLAGVGWTDTQY

j_call: TRBJ2-7
v_call: TRBV5-4
d_call: TRBD2
cdr3_aa: ASSLGTSDLYEQY

j_call: TRBJ1-6
v_call: TRBV6-5
d_call: .
cdr3_aa: ARGGGNSPLH

j_call: TRBJ2-2
v_call: TRBV5-1
d_call: TRBD2
cdr3_aa: ASSLGPRGGNTGELF

j_call: TRBJ2-1
v_call: TRBV7-2
d_call: .
cdr3_aa: ASRDSYNEQF

j_call: TRBJ1-2
v_call: TRBV2
d_call: .
cdr3_aa: ASNSQTFYGYT

j_call: TRBJ2-1
v_call: TRBV6-5
d_call: TRBD2
cdr3_aa: ASSRLAGFYNEQF

j_call: TRBJ1-2
v_call: TRBV3-1/TRBV3-2
d_call: TRBD1
cdr3_aa: ASSHTMTGTALKRGYT

j_call: TRBJ2-5
v_call: TRBV11-2
d_call: TRBD1
cdr3_aa: ASAGTAGETQY

j_call: TRBJ1-1
v_call: TRBV10-3
d_call: TRBD1
cdr3_aa: AIRTGRMAEAF

j_call: TRBJ1-1
v_call: TRBV11-2
d_call: .
cdr3_aa: ASSSPRRAF

j_call: TRBJ1-3
v_call: TRBV6-5
d_call: .
cdr3_aa: ASSPNPQNTIY

j_call: TRBJ1-1
v_call: TRBV29-1
d_call: TRBD1
cdr3_aa: SGQGAALRAF

j_call: TRBJ2-2
v_call: TRBV24-1
d_call: TRBD2
cdr3_aa: ATSEAGGPTGELF

j_call: TRBJ2-1
v_call: TRBV24-1
d_call: TRBD1
cdr3_aa: ATSDPGQVNNEQF

j_call: TRBJ1-4
v_call: TRBV4-2
d_call: TRBD1
cdr3_aa: ASSQAPFFRDRDEKLF

j_call: TRBJ2-1
v_call: TRBV3-1/TRBV3-2
d_call: .
cdr3_aa: ASSQGLTDMYEQF

j_call: TRBJ1-2
v_call: TRBV29-1
d_call: .
cdr3_aa: SVAPGYGNYGYT

j_call: TRBJ1-4
v_call: TRBV25-1
d_call: .
cdr3_aa: ASSIRAGPGKLF

j_call: TRBJ2-1
v_call: TRBV3-1/TRBV3-2
d_call: .
cdr3_aa: ASSLTSQGAEF

j_call: TRBJ2-1
v_call: TRBV6-2/TRBV6-3
d_call: TRBD2
cdr3_aa: ASSYMGRLAQF

j_call: TRBJ2-5
v_call: TRBV18
d_call: TRBD2
cdr3_aa: ASSLGTSGVGETQY

j_call: TRBJ2-2
v_call: TRBV11-2
d_call: TRBD2
cdr3_aa: ASSLRREGELF

j_call: TRBJ2-3
v_call: TRBV18
d_call: TRBD2
cdr3_aa: ASSRGTSGTDTQY

j_call: TRBJ2-7
v_call: TRBV3-1/TRBV3-2
d_call: .
cdr3_aa: ASSQRYSSYEQY

j_call: TRBJ2-1
v_call: TRBV30
d_call: TRBD2
cdr3_aa: AWRSSGASSYNEQF

j_call: TRBJ1-5
v_call: TRBV5-1
d_call: .
cdr3_aa: ASSAGLPNQPQH

j_call: TRBJ1-1
v_call: TRBV24-1
d_call: .
cdr3_aa: ATSQGTDTEAF